The next 13 T cell receptor beta chains were all read from a single sample in a study of control samples from healthy donors and cancer patients. TCRdb's copy holds only in-frame clones and misses some; the assay was immunoSEQ multiplex PCR. The sample records around 110,000 clones, around 89% being singletons. The sample comprised blood. These receptors came from a woman aged 65 to 85 in good health.

The chain employs TRBV6-2 or TRBV6-3 and TRBJ2-5; no clear D. This CDR3 has 15 residues. Germline V gene lookup returns CDR1 MNHEY and CDR2 SVGEGT. The ends were cut back, 0 bases at V and 1 base at J, with 9 bases in the middle. CDR3 sequence: CASSYSGIPQETQYF. The CDR3 DNA is TGTGCCAGCAGTTACTCGGGGATTCCCCAAGAGACCCAGTACTTC.

The chain uses TRBV25-1 and TRBJ1-4, with 8 positions matching TRBD1. CDR1 MGHDK and CDR2 SYGVNS come from the germline V gene. V trimming: 8 bases; J trimming: 5 bases; junction bases outside the gene matches: 4. This CDR3 is 13 amino acids long. CDR3 protein: CASRDRPNEKLFF. DNA for the CDR3: TGTGCCAGCCGGGACAGGCCGAATGAAAAACTGTTTTTT.

The rearrangement links TRBV18 to TRBJ2-3, with D possibly TRBD1 on 5 matching bases. The CDR3 is made up of 14 amino acids. Trimming took 0 bases from V and 9 from J, leaving 13 bases between them. The germline V gene has CDR1 KGHSH and CDR2 LQKENI. The chain's CDR3 is CASSPPEGVGTQYF. The CDR3 DNA sequence: TGTGCCAGCTCACCACCTGAAGGGGTGGGGACGCAGTATTTT.

CDR3 amino acids: CASTPNPGGTDTQYF. The CDR3 DNA sequence: TGTGCCAGCACTCCAAACCCCGGAGGCACAGATACGCAGTATTTT. The chain recombines TRBV5-5 with TRBJ2-3; D gene ambiguous. This CDR3 spans 15 amino acids. Trimming took 6 bases from V and 1 from J, leaving 15 bases between them. Germline V gene sequence: CDR1 SGHKS, CDR2 YYEKEE (reference sequence).

The chain joins TRBV6-5 to TRBJ1-1; possible D gene TRBD1, 6 bases. Germline CDR1 and CDR2: MNHEY and SVGAGI. With 2 bases removed from V and 0 bases from J, the gap between germline ends came to 13 bases. The CDR3 has 16 amino acids. CDR3 residues: CASSYSERGVNTEAFF. The CDR3 DNA reads as TGTGCCAGCAGTTACAGTGAGAGGGGGGTGAACACTGAAGCTTTCTTT.

This clone occurred once. The rearrangement links TRBV24-1 to TRBJ1-2; D is undetermined. V lost 4 bases, J lost 2 bases, and 7 bases lay in between. The CDR3 spans 13 residues. Germline-derived CDR1 and CDR2 are KGHDR and SFDVKD. The CDR3: CATSDGINYGYTF. CDR3 DNA sequence: TGTGCCACCAGTGACGGGATCAACTATGGCTACACCTTC.

The chain links TRBV7-9 to TRBJ2-1; TRBD2 matches at 10 bases. The CDR3 is 15 amino acids. CDR1 SEHNR and CDR2 FQNEAQ come from the germline V gene (reference sequence). V shed 5 bases and J 7 bases; nucleotides not matched to a gene: 8. CDR3 protein: CASSQLLAGVNEQFF. CDR3 DNA: TGTGCCAGCAGCCAACTGCTAGCGGGGGTAAATGAGCAGTTCTTC.

This chain connects TRBV21-1 to TRBJ2-7; TRBD1, as called in the table, went unchecked against the DNA. TRBV21-1 is annotated as a pseudogene. CDR3 length: 17 residues. The CDR3 reads CASSKRGHGGQGGEQYF. The CDR3 DNA reads TGTGCCAGCAGCAAACGCGGGCATGGGGGACAGGGGGGCGAGCAGTACTTC.

V usage is TRBV27 and J usage is TRBJ1-2, with D perhaps TRBD1 (6 bases). Germline V gives CDR1 MNHEY, CDR2 SMNVEV (reference sequence). Trimming pared 2 bases from V and 6 bases from J, leaving 22 bases between. The CDR3 spans 17 residues. The CDR3 DNA follows: TGTGCCAGCAGTTTAAAGCCTATGACCGGGACAAGGGATGGCTACACCTTC. Its protein is CASSLKPMTGTRDGYTF.

V gene TRBV6-2 or TRBV6-3 combines with J gene TRBJ2-3; possibly TRBD2 for D (5 bases). Germline V gives CDR1 MNHEY, CDR2 SVGEGT. The CDR3 loop spans 15 amino acids. Trimming shortened V by 7 bases and J by 5 bases, and 19 bases separated the two germline ends. The CDR3 coding sequence is TGTGCCAGCACCCCGGGCGGACTCGGCGAAGATACGCAGTATTTT. It is translated as CASTPGGLGEDTQYF.

This chain links TRBV6-1 with TRBJ1-3; unclear D gene. The V and J ends lost 3 bases and 2 bases respectively, with 11 bases between them. The CDR3 extends over 15 amino acids. Germline loops: CDR1 MNHNS, CDR2 SASEGT. The CDR3: CASSERGVPGNTIYF. The CDR3 DNA is TGTGCCAGCAGTGAGCGGGGAGTCCCTGGAAACACCATATATTTT.

The rearrangement joins TRBV19 to TRBJ1-2, with D possibly matching TRBD1 (5 bases). The CDR3 totals 13 residues. Trimming removed 0 bases at V and 8 bases at J, with 10 bases between. CDR1 and CDR2 from the germline V gene are LNHDA and SQIVND (reference sequence). CDR3: CASSIDRGAGYTF. The CDR3 DNA reads TGTGCCAGTAGTATAGATCGTGGGGCGGGCTACACCTTC.

The chain joins TRBV7-2 to TRBJ2-1; TRBD2 aligns across 7 bases. V shed 1 base and J 0 bases; nucleotides not matched to a gene: 3. The germline gives CDR1 SGHTA, CDR2 FQGNSA. The CDR3 runs 16 residues. The CDR3 DNA is TGTGCCAGCAGCTTAGAGCGGGGCAGCTCCTACAATGAGCAGTTCTTC. As protein: CASSLERGSSYNEQFF. Complete variable domain (other parts from reference TRBV7-2 and TRBJ2-1): GAGVSQSPSNKVTEKGKDVELRCDPISGHTALYWYRQSLGQGLEFLIYFQGNSAPDKSGLPSDRFSAERTGGSVSTLTIQRTQQEDSAVYLCASSLERGSSYNEQFFGPGTRLTVL.